The entry below gives a single TCR beta chain sequence along with its context. This sample is part of a study of cytotoxic CD8 clonotypes in ibrutinib-treated CLL. Unmatched junction bases numbered 16, after V lost 5 bases and J lost 7 bases. This CDR3 has 17 amino acids. Per the germline V gene, CDR1 is LNHDA and CDR2 is SQIVND (reference sequence). Assay used: immunoSEQ multiplex PCR; TCRdb lists only in-frame clones, some missing. The sample yields 75,000 to 90,000 clones, less than 85% seen once. This TCR was recovered from a human donor with chronic lymphocytic leukemia. The sequences come from PBMCs, collected after 24 months of ibrutinib treatment. This rearrangement joins TRBV19 to TRBJ2-1; 8 bases match TRBD2. The CDR3 DNA sequence: TGTGCCAGTAGTCTCCCTAGCCTAGCGGGTAAAGATAATGAGCAGTTCTTC. Translated, it gives CASSLPSLAGKDNEQFF.